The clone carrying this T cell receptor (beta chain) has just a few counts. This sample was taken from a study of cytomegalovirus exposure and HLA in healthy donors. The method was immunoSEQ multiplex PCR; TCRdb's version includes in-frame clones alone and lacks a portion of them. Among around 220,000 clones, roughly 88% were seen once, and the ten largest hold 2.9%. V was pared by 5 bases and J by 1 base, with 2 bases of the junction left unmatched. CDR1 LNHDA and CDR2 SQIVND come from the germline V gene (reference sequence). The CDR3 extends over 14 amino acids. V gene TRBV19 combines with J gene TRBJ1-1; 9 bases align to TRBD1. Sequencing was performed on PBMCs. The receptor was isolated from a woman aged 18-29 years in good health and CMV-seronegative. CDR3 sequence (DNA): TGTGCCAGTAGTCTACAGGGGGCGAACACTGAAGCTTTCTTT. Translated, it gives CASSLQGANTEAFF.